Following are 16 T cell receptor beta chains from one sample sequenced in a study of blood T cell repertoires in COVID-19. Profiled with immunoSEQ multiplex PCR; TCRdb holds only in-frame clones, not every one. The profile shows about 230,000 clones, more than 75% of them singletons. Sequencing was carried out using peripheral blood. The origin of the receptors is a man aged 40-49 years with acute or convalescent COVID-19.

In this sample, this clone turned up a few times. CDR3 amino acids: CASSPLAAPTDEQFF. Written as DNA, the CDR3 is TGTGCCAGCTCACCCTTAGCGGCACCCACGGATGAGCAGTTCTTC. The chain carries TRBV18 and TRBJ2-1; TRBD2 might be the D (6 bases). With 3 bases removed from V and 8 bases from J, the gap between germline ends came to 17 bases. There are 15 residues in the CDR3. In germline, CDR1 is KGHSH, CDR2 LQKENI.

This clone occurred a few times. The genes are TRBV5-1 and TRBJ1-5; 8 nucleotides align to TRBD1. The CDR3 is made up of 15 amino acids. The germline CDR1 and CDR2 sequences are SGHRS and YFSETQ. Germline trimming cut 5 bases from V and 4 bases from J; bases unmatched to any gene: 8. CDR3 residues: CASRPGTGGNQPQHF. The CDR3 DNA follows: TGCGCCAGCAGACCCGGGACAGGAGGAAATCAGCCCCAGCATTTT.

The V gene is TRBV2, the J gene TRBJ1-1; the D gene is possibly TRBD1 (6 bases). The CDR3 extends over 16 amino acids. The germline CDR1 and CDR2 sequences are SNHLY and FYNNEI. Trimming stripped 5 bases from V and 0 bases from J, with 16 bases between. The CDR3 DNA is TGTGCCAGCAGTAGACAGGACCCACAATTGAACACTGAAGCTTTCTTT. Protein sequence: CASSRQDPQLNTEAFF.

V usage is TRBV3-1 (or the pseudogene TRBV3-2) and J usage is TRBJ1-2, with D perhaps TRBD1 (6 bases). Germline CDR1 and CDR2: LGHDT and YNNKEL (reference sequence). This CDR3 contains 14 residues. The V gene lost 2 bases and the J gene lost 4 bases, with 11 bases spanning the gap. The CDR3 coding sequence is TGTGCCAGCAGCCAATTAACAGGGATCTATGGCTACACCTTC. Protein product: CASSQLTGIYGYTF.

V gene TRBV4-2 combines with J gene TRBJ2-2, with D perhaps matching TRBD1 (6 bases). The CDR3 covers 16 residues. V dropped 4 bases and J dropped 0 bases, with 12 bases sitting between them. In germline, CDR1 is LGHNA, CDR2 YNFKEQ. The CDR3 region has the DNA TGTGCCAGCAGCCCCGGGACAACTGCGAACACCGGGGAGCTGTTTTTT. Its protein is CASSPGTTANTGELFF.

This clone has only a few counts. V and J are TRBV2 and TRBJ2-7, with 8 positions matching TRBD2. The junction had 8 bases not matched to a gene; V was cut back by 7 bases and J by 9 bases. CDR3 length: 12 residues. Germline V lookup: CDR1 SNHLY, CDR2 FYNNEI. The CDR3 DNA sequence: TGTGCCAGCACCGGGGGGGGAGATCGGCAGTACTTC. This gives the protein CASTGGGDRQYF.

V usage is TRBV5-4 and J usage is TRBJ2-3; 8 positions agree with TRBD2. J gave up 3 bases and V 2 bases, and 5 bases lay outside the gene matches. The CDR3 extends over 15 amino acids. CDR1 and CDR2 from the germline V gene are SGHNT and YYREEE (reference sequence). The CDR3 loop reads CASSLRGGGTDTQYF. The CDR3 bases are TGTGCCAGCAGCTTACGGGGGGGTGGTACAGATACGCAGTATTTT.

This clone showed up just a few times. The J gene is TRBJ1-5, the V gene TRBV6-4, with D possibly matching TRBD1 (5 bases). The CDR3 covers 17 residues. Germline V gives CDR1 MRHNA, CDR2 SNTAGT. The germline V and J ends were trimmed by 5 bases and 2 bases, with 19 bases remaining between them. The CDR3 is CASSIGLLKGGNQPQHF. CDR3 nucleotide sequence: TGTGCCAGCAGTATCGGGCTCCTAAAAGGGGGCAATCAGCCCCAGCATTTT.

The chain carries TRBV5-6 and TRBJ1-5; no clear D gene. Germline values: CDR1 SGHDT, CDR2 YYEEEE. Trimming pared 0 bases from V and 6 bases from J, leaving 19 bases between. The CDR3 contains 17 residues. CDR3: CASSLGRGTGYGQPQHF. CDR3 sequence (DNA): TGTGCCAGCAGCTTGGGGCGGGGTACGGGCTACGGTCAGCCCCAGCATTTT.

This clone has just one count. This chain joins TRBV7-2 and TRBJ1-3; D unclear. The CDR3 extends over 15 amino acids. Deletions cut 2 bases from V and 0 bases from J, with 8 bases between. The germline V gene encodes CDR1 SGHTA and CDR2 FQGNSA. The CDR3 bases are TGTGCCAGCAGCTTATTTCCCAGCTCTGGAAACACCATATATTTT. Its protein product is CASSLFPSSGNTIYF. Full variable domain (remainder filled in from reference TRBV7-2 and TRBJ1-3): GAGVSQSPSNKVTEKGKDVELRCDPISGHTALYWYRQSLGQGLEFLIYFQGNSAPDKSGLPSDRFSAERTGGSVSTLTIQRTQQEDSAVYLCASSLFPSSGNTIYFGEGSWLTVV.

The rearrangement links TRBV7-9 to TRBJ1-5; 7 bases map to TRBD1. CDR3 size: 14 residues. Germline CDR1 is SEHNR and CDR2 is FQNEAQ (reference sequence). Germline trimming cut 5 bases from V and 7 bases from J; bases unmatched to any gene: 8. CDR3 region: CASSKDRVGQPQHF. The CDR3, as DNA: TGTGCCAGCAGCAAAGACAGGGTGGGCCAGCCCCAGCATTTT.

V and J are TRBV12-3 or TRBV12-4 and TRBJ2-5; tentative D call: TRBD1 (6 bases). This CDR3 contains 13 residues. V was cut by 5 bases and J by 4 bases, with 11 bases left in between. DNA for the CDR3: TGTGCCAGCAGTACGACAGGAAGAGAGACCCAGTACTTC. Amino acids: CASSTTGRETQYF.

The rearrangement joins TRBV4-2 to TRBJ1-3, with D unresolved. This CDR3 has 14 residues. Per germline, CDR1 LGHNA and CDR2 YNFKEQ. The V end lost 8 bases, the J end lost 1 base, and 12 bases lay between the germline ends. This chain's CDR3 is CASGNEGSGNTIYF. For the CDR3, the DNA is TGTGCCAGCGGCAACGAGGGTTCTGGAAACACCATATATTTT.

The chain couples TRBV11-2 to TRBJ2-5; weak D call: TRBD2 (5 bases). Between the trimmed V and J ends, which lost 1 base and 7 bases, there was a span of 13 bases. The germline V gene encodes CDR1 SGHAT and CDR2 FQNNGV. The CDR3 is made up of 14 amino acids. CDR3 sequence: CASSLVLAGGTQYF. The CDR3 bases are TGTGCCAGCAGCTTAGTTCTAGCAGGTGGGACCCAGTACTTC.

The chain employs TRBV30 and TRBJ1-2; D may be TRBD1 (5 bases). CDR3 length equals 12 residues. V was clipped by 5 bases and J by 6 bases, with 13 bases between them. CDR1 and CDR2 from the germline V gene are GTSNPN and SVGIG (reference sequence). CDR3 sequence reads: CAWQTTVNGYTF. DNA of the CDR3: TGTGCCTGGCAAACGACAGTGAATGGCTACACCTTC. Filled out from reference TRBV30 and TRBJ1-2, the complete variable domain reads SQTIHQWPATLVQPVGSPLSLECTVEGTSNPNLYWYRQAAGRGLQLLFYSVGIGQISSEVPQNLSASRPQDRQFILSSKKLLLSDSGFYLCAWQTTVNGYTFGSGTRLTVV.

This clone was seen only once. This chain joins TRBV11-3 and TRBJ2-2; D not resolved. Germline loops: CDR1 SGHNT, CDR2 YENEEA. The germline V and J ends were trimmed by 0 bases and 3 bases, with 8 bases remaining between them. This CDR3 contains 15 residues. The CDR3 nucleotides read TGTGCCAGCAGCTTAGATCGAAGCTACACCGGGGAGCTGTTTTTT. It is translated as CASSLDRSYTGELFF.